This TCR beta chain was observed in a study of blood T cell repertoires in COVID-19. Study as a whole: From the United States, Italy and Spain came samples of acute and convalescent COVID-19.

This CDR3 region has 13 residues. The ends were cut back, 4 bases at V and 2 bases at J, with 9 bases in the middle. Germline-derived CDR1 and CDR2 are LGHDT and YNNKEL (reference sequence). How the authors handled the data: Amplification from reference gene primers served as the basis for estimated nucleated cell counts. Sequencing used immunoSEQ multiplex PCR; TCRdb keeps in-frame clones, though not all of them. V and J calls and clone size are those listed in that table; D and trimming were worked out from the DNA. The sample lists roughly 140,000 clones; approximately 88% were seen once. This clonotype was obtained from a human donor in a cohort sampled during active COVID-19. The sequencing sample was made of peripheral blood. The gene calls are TRBV3-1 (or the pseudogene TRBV3-2) and TRBJ2-7, with D unresolved. CDR3 amino acids: CASSRAVTYEQYF. CDR3 bases: TGTGCCAGCAGCCGGGCAGTCACCTACGAGCAGTACTTC.